The 28 T cell receptor beta chains in this list originate from one sample, sequenced in a study of T cell responses to AZD1222 COVID-19 vaccine. Assay: immunoSEQ multiplex PCR; the TCRdb copy retains only in-frame clones and omits some. The sample has some 130,000 clones; 75% to 90% are singletons. This sample comprised peripheral blood, obtained on day 0 of AZD1222 vaccination. Receptor source: an adult in good health.

The chain has TRBV2 and TRBJ1-6; 9 nucleotides match TRBD1. J gave up 11 bases and V 8 bases, and 4 bases lay outside the gene matches. Germline values: CDR1 SNHLY, CDR2 FYNNEI. The CDR3 length is 12 residues. CDR3 nucleotides: TGTGCCAGCGGGGACAGGGAGGCACCCCTCCACTTT. Amino acids: CASGDREAPLHF.

The V gene is TRBV5-1, the J gene TRBJ1-2, with D possibly matching TRBD1 (6 bases). Trimming pared 0 bases from V and 4 bases from J, leaving 13 bases between. Germline V CDR1 and CDR2: SGHRS, YFSETQ. This CDR3 is built from 15 residues. The CDR3 loop is CASSLVRTEIYGYTF. In DNA form, the CDR3 reads TGCGCCAGCAGCTTGGTTCGGACAGAGATCTATGGCTACACCTTC.

The rearrangement uses TRBV11-3 and TRBJ2-3; TRBD1 agrees at 8 bases. CDR1 and CDR2 (germline): SGHNT, YENEEA. The CDR3 covers 14 residues. The J segment lost 5 bases and the V segment lost 2 bases, leaving 3 bases of the junction unmatched. The chain's CDR3 is CASSLQGAQDTQYF. CDR3 bases: TGTGCCAGCAGCTTACAGGGGGCTCAAGATACGCAGTATTTT. Drawing the rest from reference TRBV11-3 and TRBJ2-3, the complete variable domain is EAGVVQSPRYKIIEKKQPVAFWCNPISGHNTLYWYLQNLGQGPELLIRYENEEAVDDSQLPKDRFSAERLKGVDSTLKIQPAELGDSAVYLCASSLQGAQDTQYFGPGTRLTVL.

V is TRBV6-1 and J is TRBJ2-2; D might be TRBD2 (6 bases). Trimming pared 0 bases from V and 4 bases from J, leaving 21 bases between. Germline lookup yields CDR1 MNHNS and CDR2 SASEGT. The CDR3 extends over 19 amino acids. In DNA form, the CDR3 reads TGTGCCAGCAGTGAAGCAGGGGCCCCCGGACTAAAACCCACCGGGGAGCTGTTTTTT. Translating gives CASSEAGAPGLKPTGELFF.

The chain couples TRBV24-1 to TRBJ2-3; D may be TRBD1 (6 bases). Germline lookup yields CDR1 KGHDR and CDR2 SFDVKD. This CDR3 has 14 residues. V was pared by 5 bases and J by 7 bases, with 15 bases between. CDR3 amino acids: CATSARQEWYTQYF. Written as DNA, the CDR3 is TGTGCCACCAGTGCAAGACAGGAGTGGTATACGCAGTATTTT.

This chain connects TRBV19 to TRBJ1-2; TRBD1 might be the D (5 bases). CDR1 is LNHDA, CDR2 SQIVND, per germline (reference sequence). The V end lost 5 bases, the J end lost 4 bases, and 14 bases lay between the germline ends. This CDR3 comprises 14 residues. CDR3 DNA: TGTGCCAGTAGTGCGCGGGGACTTTTCTATGGCTACACCTTC. This gives the protein CASSARGLFYGYTF.

The CDR3 DNA sequence: TGTGCCAGCAGCGGACGGGGGGGTACTGAAGCTTTCTTT. Translating it yields CASSGRGGTEAFF. The rearrangement links TRBV7-2 to TRBJ1-1, with D perhaps TRBD1 (5 bases). Germline CDR1 and CDR2: SGHTA and FQGNSA. Trimming shortened V by 5 bases and J by 5 bases, and 12 bases separated the two germline ends. The length of the CDR3 is 13 residues. Complete variable domain (other parts from reference TRBV7-2 and TRBJ1-1): GAGVSQSPSNKVTEKGKDVELRCDPISGHTALYWYRQSLGQGLEFLIYFQGNSAPDKSGLPSDRFSAERTGGSVSTLTIQRTQQEDSAVYLCASSGRGGTEAFFGQGTRLTVV.

This chain links TRBV6-6 with TRBJ1-3; D gene ambiguous. Germline assignment: CDR1 MNHNY and CDR2 SVGAGI (reference sequence). The V and J ends lost 2 bases and 2 bases respectively, with 13 bases between them. The CDR3 sequence is 16 residues long. The CDR3 here is CASSYGSSTPGNTIYF. The DNA of the CDR3 is TGTGCCAGCAGTTACGGAAGTAGTACCCCTGGAAACACCATATATTTT.

V gene TRBV5-1 combines with J gene TRBJ1-1, with D possibly being TRBD1 (5 bases). From germline, CDR1 is SGHRS and CDR2 YFSETQ. The CDR3 is made up of 15 amino acids. Trimming stripped 4 bases from V and 2 bases from J, with 15 bases between. The CDR3 nucleotides are TGCGCCAGCAGCCCACGCGGGGGTGGAAACACTGAAGCTTTCTTT. This gives the protein CASSPRGGGNTEAFF.

The chain employs TRBV5-1 and TRBJ1-1; maybe TRBD1 (6 bases). This CDR3 comprises 14 residues. Germline V gene data show CDR1 as SGHRS and CDR2 as YFSETQ. V was pared by 5 bases and J by 4 bases, with 15 bases between. Written as DNA, the CDR3 is TGCGCCAGCAGTTCCAGGGGACTTGGCACTGAAGCTTTCTTT. Amino acid sequence: CASSSRGLGTEAFF.

J is TRBJ1-1 and V is TRBV6-5; D remains unclear. The CDR3 covers 15 residues. Trimming took 0 bases from V and 1 from J, leaving 9 bases between them. CDR1 is MNHEY, CDR2 SVGAGI, per germline. The DNA of the CDR3 is TGTGCCAGCAGTTACTCGCTCTCACAGAACACTGAAGCTTTCTTT. This gives the protein CASSYSLSQNTEAFF.

This clone has just a few counts. The genes are TRBV18 and TRBJ1-1; no reliable D call. Deletions cut 0 bases from V and 0 bases from J, with 8 bases between. CDR3 length: 15 amino acids. CDR1 is KGHSH and CDR2 is LQKENI in the germline V gene. Written as DNA, the CDR3 is TGTGCCAGCTCACCACCGCCAGGTGTGAACACTGAAGCTTTCTTT. Protein sequence: CASSPPPGVNTEAFF.

This clone showed up just a few times. The chain joins TRBV7-3 to TRBJ2-2; tentatively, D is TRBD1 (6 bases). The CDR3 is made up of 14 amino acids. The V end was cut by 3 bases, the J end by 1 base, with 6 bases between. Germline V gives CDR1 SGHTA, CDR2 FQGTGA. The CDR3 loop reads CASSLDRNTGELFF. CDR3 in DNA: TGTGCCAGCAGCTTGGACAGGAACACCGGGGAGCTGTTTTTT.

J is TRBJ1-2 and V is TRBV11-2; 9 nucleotides line up with TRBD1. V was clipped by 3 bases and J by 8 bases; unmatched bases: 7. CDR1 SGHAT and CDR2 FQNNGV come from the germline V gene. This CDR3 contains 14 residues. The CDR3 DNA is TGTGCCAGCAGCTTGGAACAGGGGGCTTTGGGCTACACCTTC. Its protein is CASSLEQGALGYTF.

The chain joins TRBV6-1 to TRBJ2-1, with D perhaps TRBD1 or TRBD2 (5 bases each). The V end was cut by 3 bases, the J end by 0 bases, with 9 bases between. The CDR3 runs to 15 residues. Germline lookup yields CDR1 MNHNS and CDR2 SASEGT. The DNA of the CDR3 is TGTGCCAGCAGTGAGGGGCGGGTCTCCTACAATGAGCAGTTCTTC. Translated, it gives CASSEGRVSYNEQFF.

The rearrangement links TRBV28 to TRBJ2-7; TRBD2 is a possible D gene (6 bases). CDR3 length equals 13 residues. In germline, CDR1 is MDHEN, CDR2 SYDVKM. V lost 7 bases, J lost 3 bases, and 13 bases lay in between. The CDR3 spells CASTKRLGYEQYF. The DNA for the CDR3 is TGTGCCAGCACCAAAAGACTAGGCTACGAGCAGTACTTC.

The chain has TRBV2 and TRBJ1-1; no definite D call. Germline-derived CDR1 and CDR2 are SNHLY and FYNNEI. Trimming removed 5 bases from V and 0 bases from J, with 4 bases in between. The CDR3 runs 12 residues. The CDR3 spells CASSFLNTEAFF. The CDR3 DNA sequence: TGTGCCAGCAGTTTTTTGAACACTGAAGCTTTCTTT. Full variable domain (missing parts from reference TRBV2 and TRBJ1-1): EPEVTQTPSHQVTQMGQEVILRCVPISNHLYFYWYRQILGQKVEFLVSFYNNEISEKSEIFDDQFSVERPDGSNFTLKIRSTKLEDSAMYFCASSFLNTEAFFGQGTRLTVV.

V gene TRBV5-1 combines with J gene TRBJ2-2; TRBD1 agrees at 9 bases. The CDR3 sequence is 16 residues long. CDR1 and CDR2 (germline): SGHRS, YFSETQ. The V and J ends lost 4 bases and 1 base, in that order; junction bases with no gene match: 5. CDR3 bases: TGCGCCAGCAGCGCGGGGACAGGGCGGAACACCGGGGAGCTGTTTTTT. Protein sequence: CASSAGTGRNTGELFF.

The rearrangement uses TRBV7-7 and TRBJ1-4; D is possibly TRBD1 (5 bases). Germline V gene sequence: CDR1 SSHAT, CDR2 FNYEAQ (reference sequence). The CDR3 is made up of 15 amino acids. V was shortened by 2 bases and J by 5 bases, with 12 bases between the two germline ends. This chain's CDR3 is CASSLSPGQNEKLFF. For the CDR3, the DNA is TGTGCCAGCAGCTTATCCCCAGGACAAAATGAAAAACTGTTTTTT. Using reference TRBV7-7 and TRBJ1-4 for the parts outside the CDR3, the full variable domain is GAGVSQSPRYKVTKRGQDVTLRCDPISSHATLYWYQQALGQGPEFLTYFNYEAQPDKSGLPSDRFSAERPEGSISTLTIQRTEQRDSAMYRCASSLSPGQNEKLFFGSGTQLSVL.

The chain uses TRBV10-3 and TRBJ1-1, with unresolved D. CDR3 length: 15 residues. V was pared by 0 bases and J by 1 base, with 9 bases between. CDR1 ENHRY and CDR2 SYGVKD come from the germline V gene. This chain's CDR3 is CAISESAGKNTEAFF. Here the CDR3 DNA reads TGTGCCATCAGTGAGTCTGCAGGCAAGAACACTGAAGCTTTCTTT.

J is TRBJ1-1 and V is TRBV28; D is possibly TRBD1 (6 bases). The V gene lost 5 bases and the J gene lost 7 bases, with 14 bases spanning the gap. This CDR3 spans 13 amino acids. Germline CDR1 reads MDHEN; CDR2 reads SYDVKM. CDR3 sequence reads: CASSLDRILEAFF. The CDR3 DNA follows: TGTGCCAGCAGTCTTGACAGGATACTTGAAGCTTTCTTT. Supplemented by reference TRBV28 and TRBJ1-1, the full variable domain reads DVKVTQSSRYLVKRTGEKVFLECVQDMDHENMFWYRQDPGLGLRLIYFSYDVKMKEKGDIPEGYSVSREKKERFSLILESASTNQTSMYLCASSLDRILEAFFGQGTRLTVV.

This chain uses TRBV9 with TRBJ2-1, with 7 positions matching TRBD2. V was clipped by 0 bases and J by 5 bases; unmatched bases: 8. This CDR3 is built from 16 residues. Germline CDR1 reads SGDLS; CDR2 reads YYNGEE. The DNA of the CDR3 is TGTGCCAGCAGCGTAGATCCCCGGGGGAGGGACAATGAGCAGTTCTTC. Translation: CASSVDPRGRDNEQFF.

In its sample, this clone was seen a few times. The V gene is TRBV5-6, the J gene TRBJ1-3; no firm D call. CDR3 length: 13 residues. From germline, CDR1 is SGHDT and CDR2 YYEEEE. V lost 4 bases and J 2 bases, leaving 7 bases between the germline ends. CDR3 DNA sequence: TGTGCCAGCAGCCCCCCGGCTGGAAACACCATATATTTT. Encoded protein: CASSPPAGNTIYF.

This CDR3 is CSVQPRLDSGELFF. As DNA, the CDR3 is TGCAGCGTTCAACCTCGACTAGACTCGGGGGAGCTGTTTTTT. This chain joins TRBV29-1 and TRBJ2-2; D may be TRBD2 (6 bases). This CDR3 is 14 amino acids long. Trimming left V 5 bases short and J 8 bases short, with 18 bases between. Per the germline V gene, CDR1 is SQVTM and CDR2 is ANQGSEA.

The V gene is TRBV30, the J gene TRBJ1-2, with 11 bases aligning to TRBD1. This CDR3 region has 15 residues. V lost 2 bases and J lost 6; bases outside the gene matches: 8. Germline V gene sequence: CDR1 GTSNPN, CDR2 SVGIG (reference sequence). Here the CDR3 DNA reads TGTGCCTGGAGTCGGACAGGGGGCTTTTGGGATGGCTACACCTTC. It is translated as CAWSRTGGFWDGYTF.

The V call is TRBV28, the J call TRBJ1-2; 7 positions agree with TRBD1. J lost 10 bases, V lost 3 bases, and 14 bases had no gene match. Germline V lookup: CDR1 MDHEN, CDR2 SYDVKM. The CDR3 loop spans 15 amino acids. CDR3 sequence: CASSFPGQITYSYTF. The CDR3 DNA sequence: TGTGCCAGCAGTTTTCCGGGACAGATAACTTATTCCTACACCTTC.

The chain links TRBV28 to TRBJ1-2, with D possibly matching TRBD1 (6 bases). V dropped 7 bases and J dropped 4 bases, with 13 bases sitting between them. Germline assignment: CDR1 MDHEN and CDR2 SYDVKM. The CDR3 consists of 13 residues. The CDR3 bases are TGTGCCAGCACCTTGACAGGAACCTATGGCTACACCTTC. Translation gives CASTLTGTYGYTF.

CDR3 region: CASSQSTGHRAFF. CDR3 sequence (DNA): TGTGCCAGCAGCCAGTCAACAGGTCATAGAGCTTTCTTT. The chain couples TRBV3-1 (or the pseudogene TRBV3-2) to TRBJ1-1; perhaps TRBD1 as D (5 bases). The germline V gene has CDR1 LGHDT and CDR2 YNNKEL (reference sequence). Trimming took off 3 bases at V and 10 bases at J, with 15 bases between the two ends. The CDR3 runs to 13 residues.